These 16 T cell receptor beta chains came from one sample sequenced in a study of lymphopenia after photon versus proton radiotherapy (dated by TCRdb to the late 2010s). Libraries were prepared through the immunoSEQ multiplex PCR assay. Not all clones reach the TCRdb copy of this immuneACCESS table, which keeps in-frame sequences only. Checked studies attribute under half of the gap to unresolved V genes and leave the rest unexplained. For this sample the table gives some 15,000 clones, of which approximately 91% were detected only once. The top ten hold over 55% of the sample. The input for sequencing was peripheral blood, taken from a patient treated with proton-based radiotherapy. Every receptor here comes from a woman aged 60-75 years with cholangiocarcinoma. Some clones in this sample may be carry-over from other donors' samples.

The chain is built from TRBV4-1 and TRBJ1-2; TRBD1 agrees at 7 bases. Trimming took 6 bases from V and 7 from J; bases not matched to a gene: 8. Germline values: CDR1 MGHRA, CDR2 YSYEKL. The CDR3 consists of 13 residues. The CDR3 DNA sequence: TGCGCCAGCAGGACACAGGGGTCGGGTGGCTACACCTTC. Translating it yields CASRTQGSGGYTF.

The rearrangement uses TRBV27 and TRBJ2-1, with 11 positions matching TRBD2. Trimming at V came to 3 bases and at J to 7 bases, leaving 8 bases not matched to a gene. Germline-derived CDR1 and CDR2 are MNHEY and SMNVEV (reference sequence). The CDR3 has 16 amino acids. The CDR3 sequence is CASSFLVAGGRNEQFF. Here the CDR3 DNA reads TGTGCCAGCAGTTTTTTGGTAGCGGGGGGGAGAAATGAGCAGTTCTTC.

This clone was picked up a small number of times. J is TRBJ1-2 and V is TRBV27; TRBD1 might be the D (5 bases). The germline CDR1 and CDR2 sequences are MNHEY and SMNVEV (reference sequence). The CDR3 is made up of 15 amino acids. Trimming left V 4 bases short and J 6 bases short, with 18 bases between. For the CDR3, the DNA is TGTGCCAGCAGTTCCTTGAAGGAACAGGAAAATGGCTACACCTTC. It encodes CASSSLKEQENGYTF.

The rearrangement links TRBV7-9 to TRBJ1-3; maybe TRBD1 (6 bases). The CDR3 runs 15 residues. Trimming cost V 2 bases and J 0 bases, with 8 bases left between them. Germline CDR1 SEHNR, CDR2 FQNEAQ (reference sequence). As DNA, the CDR3 is TGTGCCAGCAGCTTAAGGGACACCTCTGGAAACACCATATATTTT. It is translated as CASSLRDTSGNTIYF.

The V and J genes are TRBV18 and TRBJ1-6; perhaps TRBD1 as D (6 bases). V lost 3 bases and J lost 11, with 17 bases in between. The CDR3 has 15 amino acids. In germline, CDR1 is KGHSH, CDR2 LQKENI. DNA for the CDR3: TGTGCCAGCTCACCCCGGGACATAATTTCTACACCCCTCCACTTT. Translating it yields CASSPRDIISTPLHF.

The rearrangement joins TRBV27 to TRBJ2-2; D is undetermined. Germline lookup yields CDR1 MNHEY and CDR2 SMNVEV (reference sequence). This CDR3 is 12 amino acids long. V gave up 4 bases and J gave up 3 bases, with 3 bases separating them. CDR3 loop: CASSWHTGELFF. CDR3 coding DNA: TGTGCCAGCAGTTGGCACACCGGGGAGCTGTTTTTT.

This chain links TRBV2 with TRBJ2-5; 8 bases are a match to TRBD2. This CDR3 spans 15 amino acids. CDR1 SNHLY and CDR2 FYNNEI come from the germline V gene. Trimming cost V 6 bases and J 5 bases; bases outside gene matches: 11. Here the CDR3 reads CASSSSGSPLETQYF. CDR3 in DNA: TGTGCCAGCAGCTCCAGCGGGAGTCCTTTGGAGACCCAGTACTTC.

The chain employs TRBV6-1 and TRBJ2-1; D possibly corresponds to TRBD2 (5 bases). Germline CDR1 is MNHNS and CDR2 is SASEGT. CDR3 length equals 16 residues. V was pared by 3 bases and J by 1 base, with 13 bases between. This chain's CDR3 is CASSDLTAVSYNEQFF. The CDR3 DNA sequence: TGTGCCAGCAGTGACCTAACAGCGGTGTCCTACAATGAGCAGTTCTTC.

The chain is built from TRBV6-1 and TRBJ1-5, with D hard to call. CDR3 size: 15 residues. The ends were cut back, 0 bases at V and 7 bases at J, with 13 bases in the middle. The germline CDR1 and CDR2 sequences are MNHNS and SASEGT. The CDR3 protein is CASSEAPRVGQPQHF. CDR3 bases: TGTGCCAGCAGTGAAGCGCCTAGGGTAGGACAGCCCCAGCATTTT.

This clone occurred once. This chain connects TRBV5-6 to TRBJ1-1, with a weak D call TRBD1 (5 bases). Trimming took off 4 bases at V and 7 bases at J, with 11 bases between the two ends. The CDR3 extends over 12 amino acids. Germline V lookup: CDR1 SGHDT, CDR2 YYEEEE. This CDR3 reads CASSTNRREAFF. The CDR3 region has the DNA TGTGCCAGCAGCACCAACAGGCGTGAAGCTTTCTTT.

This clone has just a few counts. V usage is TRBV27 and J usage is TRBJ2-2; unclear D gene. The V end lost 8 bases, the J end lost 3 bases, and 13 bases lay between the germline ends. The V gene's germline CDR1 is MNHEY and CDR2 SMNVEV (reference sequence). The CDR3 is made up of 14 amino acids. CDR3 residues: CASGKGTYTGELFF. CDR3 DNA: TGTGCCAGCGGCAAAGGCACCTACACCGGGGAGCTGTTTTTT.

CDR3: CSVEGAAQVTEAFF. DNA for the CDR3: TGCAGCGTTGAGGGGGCAGCCCAGGTCACTGAAGCTTTCTTT. The gene calls are TRBV29-1 and TRBJ1-1; weak D call: TRBD1 (6 bases). Germline V lookup: CDR1 SQVTM, CDR2 ANQGSEA. This CDR3 comprises 14 residues. V dropped 3 bases and J dropped 4 bases, with 15 bases sitting between them.

This clone occurred a few times. J is TRBJ1-1 and V is TRBV4-2; 7 bases are a match to TRBD1. The CDR3 spans 14 residues. Germline V gene data show CDR1 as LGHNA and CDR2 as YNFKEQ. The ends lost 1 base at V and 4 bases at J; junction bases unmatched: 3. The CDR3 loop reads CASSQVSGGTEAFF. As DNA, the CDR3 is TGTGCCAGCAGCCAAGTTTCAGGGGGCACTGAAGCTTTCTTT.

This rearrangement joins TRBV19 to TRBJ2-5; 7 nucleotides agree with TRBD1. With the DNA end fitting TRBJ2-7 better, the J assignment may be wrong. This CDR3 spans 14 amino acids. Germline V gives CDR1 LNHDA, CDR2 SQIVND (reference sequence). The chain's CDR3 is CASSRGGTSYEQYF. DNA of the CDR3: TGTGCCAGTAGTAGAGGGGGCACCTCCTACGAGCAGTACTTC.

This chain joins TRBV7-9 and TRBJ2-1; D might be TRBD1 (7 bases). The V gene's germline CDR1 is SEHNR and CDR2 FQNEAQ (reference sequence). Trimming took off 5 bases at V and 5 bases at J, with 10 bases between the two ends. The CDR3 loop spans 13 amino acids. CDR3 DNA sequence: TGTGCCAGCAGCCCCAGGGGGGACAATGAGCAGTTCTTC. This translates into CASSPRGDNEQFF.

CDR3 loop: CASSQDQGGGYGYTF. Here the CDR3 DNA reads TGTGCCAGCAGCCAAGATCAGGGGGGCGGCTATGGCTACACCTTC. The chain employs TRBV4-2 and TRBJ1-2; 7 positions match TRBD1. Germline assignment: CDR1 LGHNA and CDR2 YNFKEQ. V trimming: 0 bases; J trimming: 4 bases; junction bases outside the gene matches: 5. This CDR3 spans 15 amino acids.